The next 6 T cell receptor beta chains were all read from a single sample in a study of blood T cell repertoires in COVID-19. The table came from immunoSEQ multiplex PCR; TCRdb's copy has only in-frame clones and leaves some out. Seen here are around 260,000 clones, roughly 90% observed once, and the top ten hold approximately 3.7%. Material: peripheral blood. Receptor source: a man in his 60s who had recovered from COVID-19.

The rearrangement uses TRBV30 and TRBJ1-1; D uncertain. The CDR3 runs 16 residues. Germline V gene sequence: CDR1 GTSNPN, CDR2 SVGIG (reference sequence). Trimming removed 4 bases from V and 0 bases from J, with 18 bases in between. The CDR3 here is CAWMNDSFSMNTEAFF. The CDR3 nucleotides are TGTGCCTGGATGAATGACTCCTTTTCCATGAACACTGAAGCTTTCTTT.

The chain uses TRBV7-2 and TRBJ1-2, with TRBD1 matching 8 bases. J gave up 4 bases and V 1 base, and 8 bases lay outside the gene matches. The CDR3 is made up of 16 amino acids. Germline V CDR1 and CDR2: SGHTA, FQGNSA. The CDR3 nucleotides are TGTGCCAGCAGCTTAGGCCCTCAGGGGGCCGGCTATGGCTACACCTTC. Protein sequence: CASSLGPQGAGYGYTF.

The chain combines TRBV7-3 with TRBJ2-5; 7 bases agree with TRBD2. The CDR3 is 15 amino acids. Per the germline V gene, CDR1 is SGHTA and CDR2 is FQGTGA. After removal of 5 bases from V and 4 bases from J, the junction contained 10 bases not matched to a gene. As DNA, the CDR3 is TGTGCCAGCAGCCCCCGCGGGGGAGACCGAGAGACCCAGTACTTC. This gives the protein CASSPRGGDRETQYF.

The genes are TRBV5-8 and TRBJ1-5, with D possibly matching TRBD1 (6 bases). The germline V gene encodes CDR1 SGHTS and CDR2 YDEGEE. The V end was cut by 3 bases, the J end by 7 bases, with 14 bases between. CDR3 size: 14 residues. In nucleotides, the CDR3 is TGTGCCAGCAGCTCCCGGGACATAAGGCAGCCCCAGCATTTT. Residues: CASSSRDIRQPQHF. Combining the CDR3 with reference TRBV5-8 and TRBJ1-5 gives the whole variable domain EAGVTQSPTHLIKTRGQQATLRCSPISGHTSVYWYQQALGLGLQFLLWYDEGEERNRGNFPPRFSGRQFPNYSSELNVNALELEDSALYLCASSSRDIRQPQHFGDGTRLSIL.

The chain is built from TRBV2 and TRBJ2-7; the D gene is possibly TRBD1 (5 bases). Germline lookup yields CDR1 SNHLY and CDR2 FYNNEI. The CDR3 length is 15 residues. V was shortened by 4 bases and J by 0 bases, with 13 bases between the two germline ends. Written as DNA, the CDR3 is TGTGCCAGCAGTGGGCAAGGGGTAGGCTCCTACGAGCAGTACTTC. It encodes CASSGQGVGSYEQYF.

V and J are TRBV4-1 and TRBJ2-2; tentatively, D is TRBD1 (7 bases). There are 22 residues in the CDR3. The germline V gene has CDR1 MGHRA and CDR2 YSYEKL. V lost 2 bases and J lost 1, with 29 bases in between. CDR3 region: CASSQHAWLGRQGGENTGELFF. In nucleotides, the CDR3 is TGCGCCAGCAGCCAACATGCCTGGTTGGGACGGCAGGGGGGAGAGAACACCGGGGAGCTGTTTTTT.